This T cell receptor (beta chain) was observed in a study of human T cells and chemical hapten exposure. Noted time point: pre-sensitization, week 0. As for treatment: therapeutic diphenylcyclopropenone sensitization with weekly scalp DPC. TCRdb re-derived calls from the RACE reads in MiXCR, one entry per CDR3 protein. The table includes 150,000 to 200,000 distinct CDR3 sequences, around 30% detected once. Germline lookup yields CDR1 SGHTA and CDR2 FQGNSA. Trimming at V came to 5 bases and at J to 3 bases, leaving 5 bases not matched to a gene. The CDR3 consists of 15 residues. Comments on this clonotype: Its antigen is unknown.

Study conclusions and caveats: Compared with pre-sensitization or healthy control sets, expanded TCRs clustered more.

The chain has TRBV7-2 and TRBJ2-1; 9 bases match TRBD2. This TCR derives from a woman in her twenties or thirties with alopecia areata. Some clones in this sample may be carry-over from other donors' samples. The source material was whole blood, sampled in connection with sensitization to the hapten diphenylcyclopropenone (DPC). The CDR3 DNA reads TGTGCCAGCAGCAAGACTAGCGGTAACTACAATGAGCAGTTCTTC. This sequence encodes CASSKTSGNYNEQFF.